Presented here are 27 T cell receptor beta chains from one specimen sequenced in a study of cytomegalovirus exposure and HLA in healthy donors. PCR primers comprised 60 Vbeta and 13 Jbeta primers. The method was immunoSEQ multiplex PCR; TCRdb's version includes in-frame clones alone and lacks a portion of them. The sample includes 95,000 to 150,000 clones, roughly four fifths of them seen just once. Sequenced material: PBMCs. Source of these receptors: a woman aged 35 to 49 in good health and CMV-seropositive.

The CDR3, as DNA: TGTGCCAGCAGGGACAGGGACGTTGGAAACACCATATATTTT. Its translation is CASRDRDVGNTIYF. V and J are TRBV6-1 and TRBJ1-3; TRBD1 aligns across 8 bases. Germline loops: CDR1 MNHNS, CDR2 SASEGT. J lost 3 bases, V lost 6 bases, and 4 bases had no gene match. The CDR3 covers 14 residues.

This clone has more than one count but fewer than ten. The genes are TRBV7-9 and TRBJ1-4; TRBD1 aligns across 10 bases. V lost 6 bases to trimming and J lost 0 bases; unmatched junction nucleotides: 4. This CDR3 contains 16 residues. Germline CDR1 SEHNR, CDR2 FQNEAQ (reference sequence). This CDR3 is CASRGQGSATNEKLFF. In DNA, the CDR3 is TGTGCCAGCAGGGGACAGGGGTCTGCAACTAATGAAAAACTGTTTTTT.

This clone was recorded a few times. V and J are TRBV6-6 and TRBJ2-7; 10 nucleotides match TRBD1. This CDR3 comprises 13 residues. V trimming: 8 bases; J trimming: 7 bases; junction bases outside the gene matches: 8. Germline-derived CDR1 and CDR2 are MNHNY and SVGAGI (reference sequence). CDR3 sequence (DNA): TGTGCCAGCCAGGGACAGGGGAGAGGAGAGCAGTACTTC. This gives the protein CASQGQGRGEQYF.

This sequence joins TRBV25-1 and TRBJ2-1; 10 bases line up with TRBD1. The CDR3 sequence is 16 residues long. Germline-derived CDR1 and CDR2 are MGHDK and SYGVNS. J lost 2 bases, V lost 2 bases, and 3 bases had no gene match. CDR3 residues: CASSEGQGGTYNEQFF. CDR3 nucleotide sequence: TGTGCCAGCAGTGAAGGACAGGGGGGAACCTACAATGAGCAGTTCTTC.

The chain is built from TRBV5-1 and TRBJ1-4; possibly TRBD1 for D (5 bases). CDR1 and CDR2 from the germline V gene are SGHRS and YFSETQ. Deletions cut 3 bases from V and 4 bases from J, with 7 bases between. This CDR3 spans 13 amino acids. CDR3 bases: TGCGCCAGCAGCTACGACAGTAATGAAAAACTGTTTTTT. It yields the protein CASSYDSNEKLFF.

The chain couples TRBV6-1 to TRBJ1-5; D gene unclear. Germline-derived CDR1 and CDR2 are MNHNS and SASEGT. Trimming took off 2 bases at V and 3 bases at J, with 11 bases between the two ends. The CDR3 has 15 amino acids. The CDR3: CASSEPWQINQPQHF. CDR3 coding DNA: TGTGCCAGCAGTGAACCTTGGCAGATCAATCAGCCCCAGCATTTT.

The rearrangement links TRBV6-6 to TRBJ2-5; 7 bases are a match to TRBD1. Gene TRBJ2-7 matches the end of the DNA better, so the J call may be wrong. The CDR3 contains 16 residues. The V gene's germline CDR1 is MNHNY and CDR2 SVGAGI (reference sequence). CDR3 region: CASSYLSTGISYEQYF. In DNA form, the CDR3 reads TGTGCCAGCAGTTACCTCTCGACAGGGATCTCCTACGAGCAGTACTTC.

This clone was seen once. Here the CDR3 DNA reads TGTGCCAGCAGCCGAGGAATGTATAGCAATCAGCCCCAGCATTTT. Residues: CASSRGMYSNQPQHF. The chain employs TRBV9 and TRBJ1-5; D is uncertain. Germline V gene sequence: CDR1 SGDLS, CDR2 YYNGEE. The CDR3 has 15 residues. Trimming removed 4 bases from V and 0 bases from J, with 11 bases in between.

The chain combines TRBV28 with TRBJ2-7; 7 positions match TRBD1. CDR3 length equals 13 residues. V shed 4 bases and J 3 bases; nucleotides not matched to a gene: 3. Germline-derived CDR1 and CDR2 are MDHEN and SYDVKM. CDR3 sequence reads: CASSSWDSYEQYF. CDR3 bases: TGTGCCAGCAGTTCCTGGGACAGCTACGAGCAGTACTTC.

CDR3 nucleotide sequence: TGTGCCAGCAGTCCTAGGACTAGCGGCTCCTACGAGCAGTACTTC. Translation: CASSPRTSGSYEQYF. This sequence joins TRBV2 and TRBJ2-7, with 10 bases lining up with TRBD2. This CDR3 has 15 amino acids. Looked up from germline, CDR1 is SNHLY and CDR2 is FYNNEI. The J segment lost 0 bases and the V segment lost 5 bases, leaving 4 bases of the junction unmatched.

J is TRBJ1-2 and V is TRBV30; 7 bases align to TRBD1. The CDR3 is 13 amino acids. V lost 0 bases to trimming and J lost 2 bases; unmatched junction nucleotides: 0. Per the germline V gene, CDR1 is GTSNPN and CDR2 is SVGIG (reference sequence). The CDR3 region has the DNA TGTGCCTGGAGTGTGGACAGGAACTATGGCTACACCTTC. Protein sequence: CAWSVDRNYGYTF.

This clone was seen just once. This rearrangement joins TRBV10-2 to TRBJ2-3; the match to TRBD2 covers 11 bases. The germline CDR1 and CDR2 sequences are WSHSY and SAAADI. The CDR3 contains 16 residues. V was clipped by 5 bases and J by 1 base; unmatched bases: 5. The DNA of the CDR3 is TGCGCCAGCAGTACTAGCGGGAGTGTCGGCACAGATACGCAGTATTTT. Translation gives CASSTSGSVGTDTQYF.

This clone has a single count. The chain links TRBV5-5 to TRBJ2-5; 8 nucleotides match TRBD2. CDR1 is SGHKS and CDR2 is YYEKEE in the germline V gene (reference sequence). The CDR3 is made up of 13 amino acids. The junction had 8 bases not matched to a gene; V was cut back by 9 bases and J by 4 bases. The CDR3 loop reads CATSGGARETQYF. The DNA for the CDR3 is TGTGCCACCTCGGGAGGGGCTCGAGAGACCCAGTACTTC.

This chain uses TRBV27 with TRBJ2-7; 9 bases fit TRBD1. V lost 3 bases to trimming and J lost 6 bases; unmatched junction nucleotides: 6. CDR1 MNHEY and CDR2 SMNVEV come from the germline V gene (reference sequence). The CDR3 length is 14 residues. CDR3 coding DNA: TGTGCCAGCAGTTTCCCCGGGACAGGGACCGAGCAGTACTTC. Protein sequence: CASSFPGTGTEQYF.

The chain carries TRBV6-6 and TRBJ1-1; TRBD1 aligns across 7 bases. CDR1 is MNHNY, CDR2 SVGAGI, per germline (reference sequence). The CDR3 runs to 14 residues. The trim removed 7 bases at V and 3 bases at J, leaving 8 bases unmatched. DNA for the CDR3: TGTGCCAGCACCGAAATTACAGGGGACACTGAAGCTTTCTTT. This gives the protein CASTEITGDTEAFF.

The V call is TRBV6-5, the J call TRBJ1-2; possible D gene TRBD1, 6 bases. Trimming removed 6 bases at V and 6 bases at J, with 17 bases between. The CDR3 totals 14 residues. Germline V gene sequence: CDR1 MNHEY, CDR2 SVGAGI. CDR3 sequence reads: CASSWTGTQDGYTF. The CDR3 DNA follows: TGTGCCAGCAGCTGGACCGGGACACAAGATGGCTACACCTTC.

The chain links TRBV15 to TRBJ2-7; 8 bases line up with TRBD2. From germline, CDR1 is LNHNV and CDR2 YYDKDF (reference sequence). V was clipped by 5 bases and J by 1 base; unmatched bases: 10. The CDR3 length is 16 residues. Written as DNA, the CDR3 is TGTGCCACCAGCTCCGGGACTAGAAGAGTGTCCTACGAGCAGTACTTC. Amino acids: CATSSGTRRVSYEQYF.

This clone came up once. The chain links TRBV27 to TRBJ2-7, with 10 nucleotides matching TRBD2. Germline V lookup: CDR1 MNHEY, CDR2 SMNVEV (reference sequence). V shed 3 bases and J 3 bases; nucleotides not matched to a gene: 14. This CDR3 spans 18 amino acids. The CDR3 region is CASSFNGIGTSEGYEQYF. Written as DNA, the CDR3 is TGTGCCAGCAGTTTCAATGGGATTGGGACTAGCGAAGGCTACGAGCAGTACTTC.

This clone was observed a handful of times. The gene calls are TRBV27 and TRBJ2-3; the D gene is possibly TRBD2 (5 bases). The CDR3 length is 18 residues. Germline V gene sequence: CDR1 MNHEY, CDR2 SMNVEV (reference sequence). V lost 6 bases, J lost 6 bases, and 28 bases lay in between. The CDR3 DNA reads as TGTGCCAGCAGCCTCGGGGAACGGGGAGCGTTAAGCCCTGATACGCAGTATTTT. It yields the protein CASSLGERGALSPDTQYF.

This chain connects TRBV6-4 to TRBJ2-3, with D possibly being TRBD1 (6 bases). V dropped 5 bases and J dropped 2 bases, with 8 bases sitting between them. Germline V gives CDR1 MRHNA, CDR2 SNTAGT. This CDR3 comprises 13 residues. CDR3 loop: CASSRQVTDTQYF. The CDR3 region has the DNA TGTGCCAGCAGTCGACAGGTCACAGATACGCAGTATTTT.

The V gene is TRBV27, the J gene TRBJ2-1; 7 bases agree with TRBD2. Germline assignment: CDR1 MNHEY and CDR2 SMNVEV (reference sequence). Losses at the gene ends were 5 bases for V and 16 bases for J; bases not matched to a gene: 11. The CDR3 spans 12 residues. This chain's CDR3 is CASSHLAGASFF. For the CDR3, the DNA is TGTGCCAGCAGTCATTTAGCGGGTGCGTCTTTCTTC.

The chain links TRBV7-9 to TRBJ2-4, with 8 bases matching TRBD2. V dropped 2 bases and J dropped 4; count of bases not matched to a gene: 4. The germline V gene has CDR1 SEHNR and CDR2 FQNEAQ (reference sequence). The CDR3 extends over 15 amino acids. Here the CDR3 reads CASSLLTGGKNIQYF. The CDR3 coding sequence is TGTGCCAGCAGCTTATTGACGGGAGGGAAAAACATTCAGTACTTC. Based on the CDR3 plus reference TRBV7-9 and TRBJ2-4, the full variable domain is DTGVSQNPRHKITKRGQNVTFRCDPISEHNRLYWYRQTLGQGPEFLTYFQNEAQLEKSRLLSDRFSAERPKGSFSTLEIQRTEQGDSAMYLCASSLLTGGKNIQYFGAGTRLSVL.

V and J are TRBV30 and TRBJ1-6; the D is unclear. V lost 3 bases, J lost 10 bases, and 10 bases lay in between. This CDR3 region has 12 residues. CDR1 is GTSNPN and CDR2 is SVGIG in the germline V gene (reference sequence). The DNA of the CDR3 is TGTGCCTGGAGCCCACTCGGGTCACCCCTCCACTTT. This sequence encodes CAWSPLGSPLHF. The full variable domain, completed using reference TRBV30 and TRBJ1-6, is SQTIHQWPATLVQPVGSPLSLECTVEGTSNPNLYWYRQAAGRGLQLLFYSVGIGQISSEVPQNLSASRPQDRQFILSSKKLLLSDSGFYLCAWSPLGSPLHFGNGTRLTVT.

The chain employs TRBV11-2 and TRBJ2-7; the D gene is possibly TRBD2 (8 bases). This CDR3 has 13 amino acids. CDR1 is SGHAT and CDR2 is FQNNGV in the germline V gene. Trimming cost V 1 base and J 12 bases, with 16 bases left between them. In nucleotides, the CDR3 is TGTGCCAGCAGCTTAGGTAGCGGGACAGCTCGGTACTTC. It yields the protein CASSLGSGTARYF.

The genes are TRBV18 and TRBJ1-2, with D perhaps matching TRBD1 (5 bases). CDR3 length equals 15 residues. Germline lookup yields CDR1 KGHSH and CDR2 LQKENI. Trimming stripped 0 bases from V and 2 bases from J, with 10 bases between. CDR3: CASSPPGTGNYGYTF. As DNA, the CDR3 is TGTGCCAGCTCACCACCGGGCACAGGAAACTATGGCTACACCTTC.

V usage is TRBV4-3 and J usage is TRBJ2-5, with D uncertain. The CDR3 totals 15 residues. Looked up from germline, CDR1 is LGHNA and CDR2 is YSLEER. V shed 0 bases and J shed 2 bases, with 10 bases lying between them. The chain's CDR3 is CASSQDRGRQETQYF. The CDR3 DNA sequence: TGCGCCAGCAGCCAAGATCGTGGGCGACAAGAGACCCAGTACTTC.

The CDR3 is CASSLRTSMQEQYF. The CDR3 nucleotides are TGCGCCAGCAGTCTCCGGACTAGCATGCAAGAGCAGTACTTC. This rearrangement joins TRBV5-1 to TRBJ2-7; TRBD2 aligns across 8 bases. The CDR3 sequence is 14 residues long. The germline gives CDR1 SGHRS, CDR2 YFSETQ. V lost 5 bases, J lost 7 bases, and 11 bases stayed unmatched.